One sample yielded the 8 T cell receptor beta chains listed below, sequenced in a study of cytotoxic CD8 clonotypes in ibrutinib-treated CLL. Sequencing was performed with immunoSEQ multiplex PCR; in TCRdb, only in-frame clones are kept and a portion is missing. The table lists tens of thousands of clones, under 75% of them singletons. This specimen consisted of PBMCs, obtained after 12 months of ibrutinib treatment. Every receptor here comes from a human donor with chronic lymphocytic leukemia.

A word on this clone: An end of the junction does not agree with germline; a read error may underlie this. This chain connects TRBV7-6 to TRBJ1-2; TRBD1 might be the D (6 bases). Germline V gene lookup returns CDR1 SGHVS and CDR2 FNYEAQ. The CDR3 extends over 15 amino acids. CDR3 in amino acids: CASSLGGGWDYGYTF. DNA for the CDR3: TGTGCCAGCAGTTTAGGGGGAGGTTGGGACTATGGCTACACCTTC. Together with reference TRBV7-6 and TRBJ1-2, the CDR3 gives the full variable domain: GAGVSQSPRYKVTKRGQDVALRCDPISGHVSLYWYRQALGQGPEFLTYFNYEAQQDKSGLPNDRFSAERPEGSISTLTIQRTEQRDSAMYRCASSLGGGWDYGYTFGSGTRLTVV.

The rearrangement links TRBV11-1 to TRBJ2-5, with TRBD1 matching over 7 bases. This CDR3 is built from 14 residues. The germline V gene has CDR1 SGHAT and CDR2 FQDESV (reference sequence). After removal of 5 bases from V and 5 bases from J, the junction contained 8 bases not matched to a gene. As DNA, the CDR3 is TGTGCCAGCAGCCGACAGGGTTCTCCGGAGACCCAGTACTTC. Amino acid sequence: CASSRQGSPETQYF.

V usage is TRBV27 and J usage is TRBJ2-1; 8 bases line up with TRBD1. The CDR3 sequence is 16 residues long. Germline V CDR1 and CDR2: MNHEY, SMNVEV (reference sequence). V dropped 5 bases and J dropped 10; count of bases not matched to a gene: 16. The CDR3 here is CASSKLRDRPREEQFF. CDR3 DNA: TGTGCCAGCAGTAAACTACGGGACAGGCCTAGGGAAGAGCAGTTCTTC.

In DNA form, the CDR3 reads TGTGCCAGCAGTTACAACAGGAACTATGGCTACACCTTC. It is translated as CASSYNRNYGYTF. The J gene is TRBJ1-2, the V gene TRBV6-5; TRBD1 might be the D (5 bases). The CDR3 is 13 amino acids. Germline lookup yields CDR1 MNHEY and CDR2 SVGAGI. Trimming removed 2 bases at V and 2 bases at J, with 6 bases between.

V and J are TRBV10-2 and TRBJ2-3; 11 nucleotides agree with TRBD2. This CDR3 has 14 amino acids. The germline CDR1 and CDR2 sequences are WSHSY and SAAADI. V trimming: 3 bases; J trimming: 5 bases; junction bases outside the gene matches: 1. CDR3 coding DNA: TGCGCCAGCAGTGACACTAGCGGGGGAGATACGCAGTATTTT. Its translation: CASSDTSGGDTQYF.

The genes are TRBV27 and TRBJ2-3; no reliable D call. V was clipped by 4 bases and J by 4 bases, with 12 bases between them. This CDR3 region has 14 residues. Germline V gene data show CDR1 as MNHEY and CDR2 as SMNVEV (reference sequence). In DNA, the CDR3 is TGTGCCAGCAGTTGGGGTCAAACCGCAGATACGCAGTATTTT. This translates into CASSWGQTADTQYF.

The genes are TRBV28 and TRBJ2-7; 12 bases are shared with TRBD2. The CDR3 loop spans 15 amino acids. J was trimmed by 4 bases and V by 6 bases; bases with no gene match: 7. Germline V gene data show CDR1 as MDHEN and CDR2 as SYDVKM. CDR3 amino acids: CASSHGLAGRYEQYF. In DNA, the CDR3 is TGTGCCAGCAGCCATGGACTAGCGGGGCGGTACGAGCAGTACTTC.

V usage is TRBV19 and J usage is TRBJ1-5; 7 bases are a match to TRBD1. This CDR3 spans 15 amino acids. V gave up 0 bases and J gave up 5 bases; unmatched junction bases: 4. The germline gives CDR1 LNHDA, CDR2 SQIVND (reference sequence). For the CDR3, the DNA is TGTGCCAGTAGTATAGATAAGAGGGGGCATCAGCCCCAGCATTTT. Protein: CASSIDKRGHQPQHF.